The 13 T cell receptor beta chains given below trace back to one sample, sequenced in a study of blood T cells in healthy people across ages (dated by TCRdb to the mid-2010s). Library preparation employed 5' RACE. Instrument used: Illumina HiSeq 2500. A second PCR of roughly 7 to 11 cycles was performed with a sample-barcoded 5' primer and a J-beta primer mix. The public reads were run again by TCRdb, first through fastp at Q25 and then through MiXCR, and only productive beta chains were kept. Each CDR3 protein gets just one entry, which takes the most common genes and DNA from the rows behind it. In this sample the table shows hundreds of thousands of distinct CDR3 sequences, 43% of which occur a single time. The top ten clones comprise 20% to 25% of the sample. The sample was blood. The receptors derive from a woman aged 55-69 years in good health.

In this sample, this clonotype turned up a few times. The V and J genes are TRBV10-2 and TRBJ1-6; a possible D gene is TRBD1 (5 bases). The germline V gene has CDR1 WSHSY and CDR2 SAAADI. The CDR3 is 14 amino acids. Between the trimmed V and J ends, which lost 3 bases and 11 bases, there was a span of 14 bases. CDR3 sequence: CASSDGGFDTPLHF. The DNA of the CDR3 is TGCGCCAGCAGTGACGGGGGTTTCGATACACCCCTCCACTTT.

This clonotype was recorded at least ten times. The chain links TRBV7-9 to TRBJ1-1; D unclear. Germline V gene data show CDR1 as SEHNR and CDR2 as FQNEAQ (reference sequence). The CDR3 contains 14 residues. V shed 2 bases and J shed 3 bases, with 10 bases lying between them. The CDR3 DNA reads as TGTGCCAGCAGCTTACGGGGTGGTGACACTGAAGCTTTCTTT. Translated, it gives CASSLRGGDTEAFF.

This chain uses TRBV7-2 with TRBJ2-4; 7 positions agree with TRBD2. The germline V gene has CDR1 SGHTA and CDR2 FQGNSA. V was clipped by 5 bases and J by 13 bases; unmatched bases: 11. The CDR3 runs to 13 residues. DNA for the CDR3: TGTGCCAGCAGCATGAGTACGGGAGGTGTCCAGTACTTC. As protein: CASSMSTGGVQYF.

This clonotype has more than one count but fewer than ten. The chain recombines TRBV21-1 with TRBJ2-7; TRBD1 is taken as the D call from the table, unchecked against the DNA. TRBV21-1 is termed a pseudogene. The length of the CDR3 is 16 residues. CDR3 in amino acids: CASSQSYPGPHYEQYF. As DNA, the CDR3 is TGTGCCAGCAGCCAGTCTTACCCGGGACCGCACTACGAGCAGTACTTC.

Only one count was recorded for this clonotype. The gene calls are TRBV6-5 and TRBJ2-1, with D unclear. Trimming shortened V by 5 bases and J by 0 bases, and 11 bases separated the two germline ends. The CDR3 length is 15 residues. Germline CDR1 reads MNHEY; CDR2 reads SVGAGI. CDR3 protein: CASSATPGSYNEQFF. In DNA, the CDR3 is TGTGCCAGCAGTGCAACCCCCGGCTCCTACAATGAGCAGTTCTTC.

V is TRBV7-3 and J is TRBJ2-3; 15 nucleotides agree with TRBD2. This CDR3 is 17 amino acids long. CDR1 and CDR2 (germline): SGHTA, FQGTGA. Losses at the gene ends were 5 bases for V and 3 bases for J; bases not matched to a gene: 6. CDR3 sequence reads: CASSPGTSGGITDTQYF. The CDR3 nucleotides read TGTGCCAGCAGCCCCGGGACTAGCGGGGGGATAACAGATACGCAGTATTTT.

In this sample, this clonotype turned up a few times. This chain connects TRBV15 to TRBJ2-3; TRBD1 matches at 10 bases. Unmatched junction bases numbered 8, after V lost 5 bases and J lost 6 bases. This CDR3 is 15 amino acids long. Germline V lookup: CDR1 LNHNV, CDR2 YYDKDF (reference sequence). The DNA for the CDR3 is TGTGCCACCAGCTCTCGACAGGGGGCAAGGGATACGCAGTATTTT. It is translated as CATSSRQGARDTQYF. The full variable domain, in which reference TRBV15 and TRBJ2-3 provide the parts outside the CDR3, is DAMVIQNPRYQVTQFGKPVTLSCSQTLNHNVMYWYQQKSSQAPKLLFHYYDKDFNNEADTPDNFQSRRPNTSFCFLDIRSPGLGDTAMYLCATSSRQGARDTQYFGPGTRLTVL.

The gene calls are TRBV5-1 and TRBJ2-5; 11 bases fit TRBD1. The length of the CDR3 is 15 residues. Germline assignment: CDR1 SGHRS and CDR2 YFSETQ. V shed 2 bases and J 4 bases; nucleotides not matched to a gene: 4. The CDR3 protein is CASSLRTGGAETQYF. The CDR3 coding sequence is TGCGCCAGCAGCTTACGGACAGGGGGCGCAGAGACCCAGTACTTC.

The rearrangement uses TRBV18 and TRBJ1-2; D perhaps matches TRBD1 (5 bases). The CDR3 is 11 amino acids. Germline CDR1 KGHSH, CDR2 LQKENI. Trimming stripped 8 bases from V and 5 bases from J, with 9 bases between. CDR3 protein: CASLGLYGYTF. DNA for the CDR3: TGTGCCAGCCTGGGACTTTATGGCTACACCTTC.

The chain links TRBV10-3 to TRBJ2-5; 9 bases match TRBD2. V shed 8 bases, J shed 11 bases, and the junction held 12 bases outside the gene matches. Germline CDR1 ENHRY, CDR2 SYGVKD. There are 13 residues in the CDR3. CDR3 loop: CAIGGRAGNEQYF. In DNA form, the CDR3 reads TGTGCCATCGGCGGGAGGGCCGGGAATGAGCAGTACTTC.

The gene calls are TRBV2 and TRBJ2-1, with a weak D call TRBD2 (5 bases). The CDR3 is made up of 12 amino acids. V lost 7 bases to trimming and J lost 6 bases, with 10 bases between them. Germline V CDR1 and CDR2: SNHLY, FYNNEI. Written as DNA, the CDR3 is TGTGCCAGCAAGGGAGACGGCAATGAGCAGTTCTTC. Its protein product is CASKGDGNEQFF.

The table lists this clonotype with a few counts. The chain recombines TRBV20-1 with TRBJ2-3; no firm D call. The CDR3 spans 15 residues. V shed 3 bases and J shed 0 bases, with 13 bases lying between them. Germline values: CDR1 DFQATT, CDR2 SNEGSKA (reference sequence). CDR3 protein: CSARVTARSTDTQYF. As DNA, the CDR3 is TGCAGTGCTAGGGTTACCGCTAGGAGCACAGATACGCAGTATTTT.

In its sample, this clonotype was seen a few times. The chain couples TRBV7-9 to TRBJ1-2; D may be TRBD1 (6 bases). The ends were cut back, 1 base at V and 6 bases at J, with 12 bases in the middle. CDR1 and CDR2 (germline): SEHNR, FQNEAQ (reference sequence). This CDR3 has 14 residues. CDR3 sequence: CASSLGAGANGYTF. The CDR3 DNA is TGTGCCAGCAGCTTAGGGGCAGGGGCGAATGGCTACACCTTC.